This is a list of T cell receptor beta chains from one sample in a study of blood T cells in healthy people across ages. TCRdb recomputed calls from the 5' RACE reads with MiXCR, one row per CDR3 protein. Counted here are 700,000 or so distinct CDR3 sequences, 35% to 50% occurring once; the ten biggest clones make up approximately 31%. The sample taken for sequencing was blood. The receptors were gathered from a man older than 75 in good health. Both conserved end residues are part of each CDR3. D genes are given only for firm matches. Only part of the rows carry a size: once, few, many, or a class if the clone is expanded.

clone size	J gene	V gene	D gene	CDR3 protein	CDR3 DNA
.	TRBJ2-3	TRBV4-3	TRBD2	CASSLGLAGGTSTDTQYF	TGCGCCAGCAGCCTAGGACTAGCGGGGGGTACTAGCACAGATACGCAGTATTTT
many	TRBJ1-2	TRBV20-1	TRBD1	CSALGQDYGYTF	TGCAGTGCTCTGGGACAGGACTATGGCTACACCTTC
few	TRBJ2-7	TRBV6-6	.	CASTQTVSTYEQYF	TGTGCCAGCACCCAGACAGTTTCAACCTACGAGCAGTACTTC
few	TRBJ2-5	TRBV4-1	.	CASSQESRTAGGETQYF	TGCGCCAGCAGCCAAGAATCCAGGACGGCAGGAGGGGAGACCCAGTACTTC
.	TRBJ2-7	TRBV20-1	.	CSATPDGQGSEQYF	TGCAGTGCAACCCCAGATGGGCAGGGATCCGAGCAGTACTTC
.	TRBJ1-1	TRBV6-2/TRBV6-3	TRBD1	CASSPSTGFTEAFF	TGTGCCAGCAGCCCCTCGACAGGGTTCACTGAAGCTTTCTTT
.	TRBJ2-7	TRBV7-2	.	CASSVFAQTYEQYF	TGTGCCAGCAGCGTATTTGCGCAGACCTACGAGCAGTACTTC
.	TRBJ2-4	TRBV5-6	TRBD1	CASSPRDRVAKNIQYF	TGTGCCAGCAGCCCCCGGGACAGGGTTGCCAAAAACATTCAGTACTTC
once	TRBJ2-7	TRBV28	.	CASSLIPSLGGNEQYF	TGTGCCAGCAGTTTAATCCCTAGCTTAGGGGGTAATGAGCAGTACTTC
.	TRBJ2-5	TRBV15	.	CATSRTGLAQYF	TGTGCCACCAGCAGAACAGGGTTGGCCCAGTACTTC
medium-sized	TRBJ2-7	TRBV4-3	TRBD1	CASSAGTGYSYEQYF	TGCGCCAGCAGCGCCGGGACAGGGTACTCCTACGAGCAGTACTTC
few	TRBJ2-6	TRBV20-1	TRBD1	CSAKTGTGAGANVLTF	TGCAGTGCTAAGACCGGGACAGGGGCCGGGGCCAACGTCCTGACTTTC
.	TRBJ2-1	TRBV6-2/TRBV6-3	.	CASSCFTGSSYNEQFF	TGTGCCAGCAGTTGCTTCACCGGGAGCTCCTACAATGAGCAGTTCTTC
many	TRBJ2-3	TRBV29-1	.	CSVRKASTNQDTQYF	TGCAGCGTTCGGAAAGCGTCTACCAATCAGGATACGCAGTATTTT
.	TRBJ1-2	TRBV7-2	.	CASSLGDRTAAYTF	TGTGCCAGCAGCTTAGGAGACAGGACCGCGGCGTACACCTTC
.	TRBJ2-1	TRBV12-3/TRBV12-4	.	CASSLRMRNEQFF	TGTGCCAGCAGTTTGAGGATGCGAAATGAGCAGTTCTTC
.	TRBJ1-4	TRBV6-2/TRBV6-3	.	CASSYASGFNEKLFF	TGTGCCAGCAGTTACGCGTCTGGATTTAATGAAAAACTGTTTTTT
few	TRBJ1-5	TRBV3-1	.	CASSQGGPKNQPQHF	TGTGCCAGCAGCCAAGGTGGACCGAAAAATCAGCCCCAGCATTTT
.	TRBJ1-6	TRBV10-3	.	CAIRVGNSPLHF	TGTGCCATCAGGGTAGGCAATTCACCCCTCCACTTT
few	TRBJ1-1	TRBV6-6	TRBD1	CASKDRGGTEAFF	TGTGCCAGCAAAGACAGGGGAGGCACTGAAGCTTTCTTT
.	TRBJ1-2	TRBV7-2	.	CASSFGRSYGYTF	TGTGCCAGCAGCTTCGGTCGGAGCTATGGCTACACCTTC
.	TRBJ2-7	TRBV20-1	.	CSARSNEQYF	TGCAGTGCGAGGAGCAATGAGCAGTACTTC
.	TRBJ2-3	TRBV28	TRBD1	CASSLEGAVRSSSTDTQYF	TGTGCCAGCAGTTTAGAGGGGGCAGTAAGGTCCTCTAGCACAGATACGCAGTATTTT
many	TRBJ2-7	TRBV12-3/TRBV12-4	TRBD1	CASSRDRGLSEQYF	TGTGCCAGCAGCCGGGACAGGGGGTTATCCGAGCAGTACTTC
few	TRBJ2-5	TRBV5-4	.	CASSLEWGAMETQYF	TGTGCCAGCAGCTTGGAATGGGGGGCGATGGAGACCCAGTACTTC
.	TRBJ2-1	TRBV4-1	TRBD2	CASSQDRLAGTTLYNEQFF	TGCGCCAGCAGCCAAGATCGACTAGCGGGAACAACCTTATACAATGAGCAGTTCTTC
.	TRBJ2-3	TRBV7-2	TRBD2	CASSLPLVRGLAGASDTQYF	TGTGCCAGCAGCTTGCCCCTTGTTAGGGGACTAGCGGGAGCGTCAGATACGCAGTATTTT
few	TRBJ2-7	TRBV7-6	TRBD2	CASSLAGRGEQYF	TGTGCCAGCAGCTTAGCGGGGAGGGGCGAGCAGTACTTC
.	TRBJ2-7	TRBV20-1	.	CSAREQGQYF	TGCAGTGCTAGAGAACAAGGGCAGTACTTC
.	TRBJ2-5	TRBV12-3/TRBV12-4	TRBD2	CASSLEVAGGQETQYF	TGCGCCAGCAGCTTGGAGGTAGCGGGGGGTCAAGAGACCCAGTACTTC
many	TRBJ2-5	TRBV7-2	TRBD1	CASSLDGTAEETQYF	TGTGCCAGCAGCTTAGACGGGACAGCCGAAGAGACCCAGTACTTC
.	TRBJ2-2	TRBV10-3	.	CAIGGSTSGELFF	TGTGCCATCGGAGGGAGCACCAGCGGGGAGCTGTTTTTT
.	TRBJ2-7	TRBV20-1	.	CSALWEESGPLEQYF	TGCAGTGCCCTGTGGGAAGAGTCGGGCCCTTTAGAGCAGTACTTC
many	TRBJ2-3	TRBV7-2	.	CASSVVTDTQYF	TGTGCCAGCAGCGTCGTCACAGATACGCAGTATTTT
.	TRBJ2-7	TRBV21-1	.	CASSKLQGTYEQYF	TGTGCCAGCAGCAAACTACAGGGGACCTACGAGCAGTACTTC
few	TRBJ2-5	TRBV19	.	CASRTGRETQYF	TGTGCCAGTAGGACCGGGAGAGAGACCCAGTACTTC
few	TRBJ2-7	TRBV5-1	TRBD1	CASSLGGQDTYEQYF	TGCGCCAGCAGCTTGGGTGGACAGGACACCTACGAGCAGTACTTC